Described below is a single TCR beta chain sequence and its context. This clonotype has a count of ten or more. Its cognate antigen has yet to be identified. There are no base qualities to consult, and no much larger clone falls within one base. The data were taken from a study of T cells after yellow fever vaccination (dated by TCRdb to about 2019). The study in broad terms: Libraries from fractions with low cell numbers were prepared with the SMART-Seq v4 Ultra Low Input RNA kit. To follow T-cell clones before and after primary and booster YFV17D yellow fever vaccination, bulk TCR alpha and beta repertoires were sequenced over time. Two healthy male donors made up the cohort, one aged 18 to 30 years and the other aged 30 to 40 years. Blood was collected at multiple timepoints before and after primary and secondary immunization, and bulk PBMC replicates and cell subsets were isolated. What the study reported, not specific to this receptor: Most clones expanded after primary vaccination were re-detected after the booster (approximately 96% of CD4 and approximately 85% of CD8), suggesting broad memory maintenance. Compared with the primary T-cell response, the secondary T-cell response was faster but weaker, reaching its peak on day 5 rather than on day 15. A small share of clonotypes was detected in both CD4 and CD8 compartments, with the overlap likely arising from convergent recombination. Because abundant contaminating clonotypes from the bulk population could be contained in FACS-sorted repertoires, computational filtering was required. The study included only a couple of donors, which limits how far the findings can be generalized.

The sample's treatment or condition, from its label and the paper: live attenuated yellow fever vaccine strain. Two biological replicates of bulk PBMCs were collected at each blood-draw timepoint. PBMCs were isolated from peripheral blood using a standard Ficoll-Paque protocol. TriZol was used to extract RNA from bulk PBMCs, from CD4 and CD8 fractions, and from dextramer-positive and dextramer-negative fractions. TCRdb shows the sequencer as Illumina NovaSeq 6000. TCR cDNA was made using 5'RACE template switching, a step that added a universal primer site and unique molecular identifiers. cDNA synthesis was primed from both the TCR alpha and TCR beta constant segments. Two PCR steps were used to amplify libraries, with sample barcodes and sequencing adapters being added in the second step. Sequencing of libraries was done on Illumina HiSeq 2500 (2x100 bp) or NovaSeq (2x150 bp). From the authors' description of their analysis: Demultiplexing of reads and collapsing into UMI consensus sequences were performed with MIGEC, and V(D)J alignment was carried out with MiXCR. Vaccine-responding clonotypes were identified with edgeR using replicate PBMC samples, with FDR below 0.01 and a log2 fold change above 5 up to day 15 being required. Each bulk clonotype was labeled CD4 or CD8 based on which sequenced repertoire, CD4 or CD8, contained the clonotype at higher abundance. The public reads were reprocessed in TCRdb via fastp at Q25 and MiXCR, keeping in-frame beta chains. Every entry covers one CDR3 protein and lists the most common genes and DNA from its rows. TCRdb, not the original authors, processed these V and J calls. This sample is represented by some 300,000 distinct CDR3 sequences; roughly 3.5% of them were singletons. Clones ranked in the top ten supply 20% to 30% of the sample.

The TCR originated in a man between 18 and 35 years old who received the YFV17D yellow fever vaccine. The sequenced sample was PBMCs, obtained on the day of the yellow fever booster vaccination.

For the CDR3, the sequence is CASSESGRSETQYF. In nucleotides, the sequence is TGTGCCAGCAGTGAATCGGGCAGATCAGAGACCCAGTACTTC. Recombination linked TRBV25-1 to TRBJ2-5; the D gene identity is not certain. CDR1 and CDR2 are drawn from the germline V gene: MGHDK, SYGVNS. The CDR3, from cysteine to phenylalanine, totals 14 residues. The entry retains the CDR3 DNA only, 42 bases that are in frame from base 1. At the junction V is shortened by 1 base and J by 4 bases, with 10 bases in between. The CDR3, completed at both ends by the reference TRBV25-1 and TRBJ2-5 genes, gives the full variable domain EADIYQTPRYLVIGTGKKITLECSQTMGHDKMYWYQQDPGMELHLIHYSYGVNSTEKGDLSSESTVSRIRTEHFPLTLESARPSHTSQYLCASSESGRSETQYFGPGTRLLVL.